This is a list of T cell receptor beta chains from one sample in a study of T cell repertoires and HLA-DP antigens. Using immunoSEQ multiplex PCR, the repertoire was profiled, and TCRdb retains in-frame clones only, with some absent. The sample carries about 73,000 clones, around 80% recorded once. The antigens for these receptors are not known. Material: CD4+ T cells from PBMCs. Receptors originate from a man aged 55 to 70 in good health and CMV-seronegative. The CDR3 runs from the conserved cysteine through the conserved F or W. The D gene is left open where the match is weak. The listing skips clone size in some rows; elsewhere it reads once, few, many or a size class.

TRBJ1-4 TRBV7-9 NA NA CASSLAPGTVPAWDEKLFF TGTGCCAGCAGCTTGGCGCCAGGGACGGTCCCGGCCTGGGACGAAAAACTGTTTTTT
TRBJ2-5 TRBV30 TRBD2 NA CAWSPGGRETQYF TGTGCCTGGAGCCCGGGCGGGAGGGAGACCCAGTACTTC
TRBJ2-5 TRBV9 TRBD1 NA CASSPGTGGETQYF TGTGCCAGCAGCCCCGGGACAGGGGGAGAGACCCAGTACTTC
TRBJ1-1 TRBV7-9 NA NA CASSWEGTEAFF TGTGCCAGCAGCTGGGAAGGGACTGAAGCTTTCTTT
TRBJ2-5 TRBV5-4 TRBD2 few CASSLGGTSGSSQTQYF TGTGCCAGCAGCTTGGGGGGGACTAGCGGGAGCTCTCAGACCCAGTACTTC
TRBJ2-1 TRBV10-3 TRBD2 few CAISPSGLNYNEQFF TGTGCCATCAGCCCTAGCGGTTTGAACTACAATGAGCAGTTCTTC
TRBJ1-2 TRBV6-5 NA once CASSSPPEVYGYTF TGTGCCAGCAGTTCGCCCCCGGAGGTCTATGGCTACACCTTC
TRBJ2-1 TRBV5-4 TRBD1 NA CASSGGQGEIFYNEQFF TGTGCCAGCAGCGGGGGACAGGGGGAAATCTTTTACAATGAGCAGTTCTTC
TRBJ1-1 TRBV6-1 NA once CASSDLVNTEAFF TGTGCCAGCAGTGATTTGGTAAACACTGAAGCTTTCTTT
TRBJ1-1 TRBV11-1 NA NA CASSLRGGNTEAFF TGTGCCAGCAGCCTCCGGGGGGGGAACACTGAAGCTTTCTTT
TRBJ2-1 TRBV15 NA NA CATSRNTYNEQFF TGTGCCACCAGCAGAAACACCTACAATGAGCAGTTCTTC
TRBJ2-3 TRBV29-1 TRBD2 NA CSAGSPAGATDTQYF TGCAGCGCGGGATCCCCAGCGGGGGCCACAGATACGCAGTATTTT
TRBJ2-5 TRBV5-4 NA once CASNIGGGQETQYF TGTGCCAGTAACATAGGGGGTGGGCAAGAGACCCAGTACTTC
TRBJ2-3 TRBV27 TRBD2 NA CASSFGGLGGDTQYF TGTGCCAGCAGTTTCGGGGGACTAGGAGGAGATACGCAGTATTTT
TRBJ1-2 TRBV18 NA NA CASSPRENTLSGYTF TGTGCCAGCTCACCACGGGAAAACACCCTTAGCGGCTACACCTTC
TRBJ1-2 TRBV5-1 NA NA CASSFDGTKGYGYTF TGCGCCAGCAGCTTCGACGGGACGAAGGGATATGGCTACACCTTC
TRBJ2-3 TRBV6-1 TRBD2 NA CASRLAGDADTQYF TGTGCCAGCAGACTAGCGGGGGATGCAGATACGCAGTATTTT
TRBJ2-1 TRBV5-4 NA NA CASSLSTGRRNEQFF TGTGCCAGCAGCTTGAGTACAGGGCGGAGGAATGAGCAGTTCTTC
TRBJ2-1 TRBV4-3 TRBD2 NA CASSQNGREFNEQFF TGCGCCAGCAGCCAAAACGGGAGGGAGTTCAATGAGCAGTTCTTC
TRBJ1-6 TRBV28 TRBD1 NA CASRIQGAESPLHF TGTGCCAGCAGAATACAGGGGGCGGAATCACCCCTCCACTTT
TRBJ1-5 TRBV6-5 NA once CASSPIFGPQHF TGTGCCAGCAGTCCTATATTCGGGCCCCAGCATTTT
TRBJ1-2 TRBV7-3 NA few CASRFTGTDYGYTF TGTGCCAGCAGATTTACCGGGACGGACTATGGCTACACCTTC
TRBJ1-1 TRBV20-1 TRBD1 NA CSPRQGAGAFF TGCAGTCCCCGACAGGGGGCTGGAGCTTTCTTT
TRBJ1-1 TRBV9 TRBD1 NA CASSADRGFTEAFF TGTGCCAGCAGCGCGGACAGGGGGTTCACTGAAGCTTTCTTT
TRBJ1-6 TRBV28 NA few CASSWPGNRNSPLHF TGTGCCAGCAGTTGGCCAGGGAATCGGAATTCACCCCTCCACTTT
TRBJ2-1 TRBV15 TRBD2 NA CATSRDGGLLAGGPLYNEQFF TGTGCCACCAGCAGAGATGGGGGGTTGCTAGCGGGAGGGCCGTTGTACAATGAGCAGTTCTTC
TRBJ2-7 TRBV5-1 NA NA CASSSGPNYEQYF TGCGCCAGCAGCTCCGGACCGAACTACGAGCAGTACTTC
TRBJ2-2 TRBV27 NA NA CASARAAGAAGELFF TGTGCCAGCGCCCGGGCGGCCGGGGCGGCCGGGGAGCTGTTTTTT
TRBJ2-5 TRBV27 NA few CASSLITGETQYF TGTGCCAGCAGTTTGATTACGGGAGAGACCCAGTACTTC
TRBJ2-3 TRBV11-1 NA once CASTTFSFTDTQYF TGTGCCAGCACCACCTTTAGCTTCACAGATACGCAGTATTTT
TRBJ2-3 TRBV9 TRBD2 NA CASSVSGRGTDTQYF TGTGCCAGCAGCGTTTCAGGGAGGGGAACAGATACGCAGTATTTT
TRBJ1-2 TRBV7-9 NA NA CASSFSAERGYTF TGTGCCAGCAGCTTTTCGGCAGAACGCGGCTACACCTTC
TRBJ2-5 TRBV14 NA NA CASSVRSQETQYF TGTGCCAGCAGCGTCCGGAGCCAAGAGACCCAGTACTTC
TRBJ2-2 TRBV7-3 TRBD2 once CASSPMGGVNTGELFF TGTGCCAGCAGCCCCATGGGAGGGGTGAACACCGGGGAGCTGTTTTTT
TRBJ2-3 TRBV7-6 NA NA CASSLWGSTDTQYF TGTGCCAGCTCGCTTTGGGGGAGCACAGATACGCAGTATTTT
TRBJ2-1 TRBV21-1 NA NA CASSPNGKGSNEQFF TGTGCCAGCAGCCCTAACGGGAAGGGTTCCAATGAGCAGTTCTTC
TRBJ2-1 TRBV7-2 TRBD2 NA CASGKRGSSYNEQFF TGTGCCAGCGGCAAGCGGGGGAGCTCCTACAATGAGCAGTTCTTC
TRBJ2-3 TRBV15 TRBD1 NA CATSMGQSSTDTQYF TGTGCCACCAGCATGGGACAGTCTAGCACAGATACGCAGTATTTT
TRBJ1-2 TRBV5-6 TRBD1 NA CASSPTGGGYGYTF TGTGCCAGCAGCCCCACAGGGGGCGGCTATGGCTACACCTTC
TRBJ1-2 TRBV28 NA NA CASRSQGMNYGYTF TGTGCCAGCAGGTCTCAGGGAATGAACTATGGCTACACCTTC
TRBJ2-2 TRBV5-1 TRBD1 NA CASSLQGANTGELFF TGCGCCAGCAGCTTGCAGGGGGCGAACACCGGGGAGCTGTTTTTT
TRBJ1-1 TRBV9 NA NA CASSVGPGENTEAFF TGTGCCAGCAGCGTAGGACCAGGGGAGAACACTGAAGCTTTCTTT
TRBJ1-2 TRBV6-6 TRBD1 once CASSFDRAGGYTF TGTGCCAGCAGCTTCGACAGGGCGGGGGGCTACACCTTC
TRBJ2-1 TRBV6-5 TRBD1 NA CASRRTGQSYNEQFF TGTGCCAGCAGGCGGACGGGACAGTCCTACAATGAGCAGTTCTTC
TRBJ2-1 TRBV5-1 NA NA CASSLVVGGNEQFF TGCGCCAGCAGCTTGGTGGTCGGGGGCAATGAGCAGTTCTTC
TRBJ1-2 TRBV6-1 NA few CASSIRVGPNYGYTF TGTGCCAGCAGTATCCGGGTGGGGCCTAACTATGGCTACACCTTC
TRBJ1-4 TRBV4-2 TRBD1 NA CASSQHPLGTGNEKLFF TGTGCCAGCAGCCAACACCCCCTCGGGACAGGGAATGAAAAACTGTTTTTT
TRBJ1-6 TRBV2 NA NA CASSEAPGRGNSPLHF TGTGCCAGCAGTGAAGCCCCGGGGAGGGGAAATTCACCCCTCCACTTT
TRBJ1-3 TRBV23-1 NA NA CASSQPDSASGNTIYF TGCGCCAGCAGTCAACCTGACAGCGCCTCTGGAAACACCATATATTTT